The 32 T cell receptor beta chains given below trace back to one sample, sequenced in a study of Tregs in tolerant kidney transplant recipients. Clones were sequenced by immunoSEQ multiplex PCR, and TCRdb holds only the in-frame ones, with some missing. The table has 80,000 to 90,000 clones, more than 90% seen once. Sequencing was performed on CD8+ T cells from blood. These receptors were obtained from a human donor in good health.

The chain uses TRBV30 and TRBJ2-3; 9 positions match TRBD1. The CDR3 consists of 16 residues. The J segment lost 2 bases and the V segment lost 0 bases, leaving 6 bases of the junction unmatched. CDR1 and CDR2 from the germline V gene are GTSNPN and SVGIG (reference sequence). CDR3 loop: CAWSVTGGNPTDTQYF. The CDR3 DNA sequence: TGTGCCTGGAGTGTAACAGGGGGCAACCCCACAGATACGCAGTATTTT. Drawing the rest from reference TRBV30 and TRBJ2-3, the complete variable domain is SQTIHQWPATLVQPVGSPLSLECTVEGTSNPNLYWYRQAAGRGLQLLFYSVGIGQISSEVPQNLSASRPQDRQFILSSKKLLLSDSGFYLCAWSVTGGNPTDTQYFGPGTRLTVL.

V and J are TRBV10-3 and TRBJ2-7; D possibly matches TRBD1 or TRBD2 (5 bases each). From germline, CDR1 is ENHRY and CDR2 SYGVKD. The CDR3 extends over 15 amino acids. Trimming removed 6 bases from V and 1 base from J, with 16 bases in between. The CDR3 DNA is TGTGCCATCAGCTATGGGACCGGTGGTTCCTACGAGCAGTACTTC. This encodes CAISYGTGGSYEQYF.

The chain is built from TRBV4-1 and TRBJ2-5; TRBD2 might be the D (5 bases). This CDR3 has 16 amino acids. V lost 5 bases and J 0 bases, leaving 16 bases between the germline ends. Germline values: CDR1 MGHRA, CDR2 YSYEKL. CDR3 sequence: CASSIRLLAYQETQYF. CDR3 DNA: TGCGCCAGCAGCATACGCCTCCTAGCTTACCAAGAGACCCAGTACTTC.

The chain employs TRBV2 and TRBJ1-2, with TRBD1 as a possible D gene (5 bases). CDR3 size: 12 residues. Trimming left V 4 bases short and J 8 bases short, with 11 bases between. CDR1 is SNHLY and CDR2 is FYNNEI in the germline V gene. DNA for the CDR3: TGTGCCAGCAGTGGAGGGGTACGCGGCTACACCTTC. It specifies CASSGGVRGYTF.

The J gene is TRBJ2-7, the V gene TRBV25-1; no definite D call. Per germline, CDR1 MGHDK and CDR2 SYGVNS. This CDR3 has 13 residues. V was cut by 4 bases and J by 5 bases, with 12 bases left in between. The CDR3 reads CASSVASDHEQYF. CDR3 nucleotides: TGTGCCAGCAGTGTAGCCAGCGACCACGAGCAGTACTTC.

J is TRBJ2-5 and V is TRBV6-5; TRBD2 matches at 9 bases. This CDR3 has 15 residues. V was clipped by 2 bases and J by 3 bases; unmatched bases: 4. Germline CDR1 MNHEY, CDR2 SVGAGI. CDR3 sequence reads: CASSYGGGDEETQYF. Here the CDR3 DNA reads TGTGCCAGCAGTTACGGCGGGGGGGATGAAGAGACCCAGTACTTC.

This chain uses TRBV6-4 with TRBJ2-1, with 11 positions matching TRBD2. The CDR3 consists of 16 residues. CDR1 is MRHNA, CDR2 SNTAGT, per germline. Trimming took 3 bases from V and 8 from J; bases not matched to a gene: 9. The CDR3 loop is CASSDSGRAVSYEQFF. The CDR3 region has the DNA TGTGCCAGCAGTGATAGCGGGAGGGCCGTCTCGTATGAGCAGTTCTTC.

For this clone: Relative to the germline gene, one junction end is altered; a read error may explain this. The chain carries TRBV6-5 and TRBJ1-1; D call uncertain. Germline V gene lookup returns CDR1 MNHEY and CDR2 SVGAGI. There are 14 residues in the CDR3. The CDR3 loop reads CAISDAVRNTEAFF. In nucleotides, the CDR3 is TGTGCCATCAGTGATGCCGTCCGGAACACTGAAGCTTTCTTT.

This chain links TRBV6-1 with TRBJ2-7; a possible D gene is TRBD2 (7 bases). Germline CDR1 MNHNS, CDR2 SASEGT. The CDR3 sequence is 15 residues long. V was clipped by 5 bases and J by 0 bases, with 14 bases between them. The CDR3 nucleotides are TGTGCCAGCAGTACGGAAAGGGGGGGCTCCTACGAGCAGTACTTC. It specifies CASSTERGGSYEQYF.

This chain joins TRBV18 and TRBJ2-3; 7 nucleotides agree with TRBD1. Germline CDR1 reads KGHSH; CDR2 reads LQKENI. This CDR3 contains 15 residues. V was pared by 0 bases and J by 1 base, with 1 base of the junction left unmatched. The CDR3 protein is CASSPPGQRTDTQYF. The CDR3 DNA reads as TGTGCCAGCTCACCACCGGGACAGCGCACAGATACGCAGTATTTT.

This chain links TRBV7-9 with TRBJ2-7, with D uncertain. The CDR3 runs to 14 residues. V gave up 5 bases and J gave up 2 bases, with 13 bases separating them. Germline CDR1 is SEHNR and CDR2 is FQNEAQ (reference sequence). The CDR3 here is CASSPRLETYEQYF. For the CDR3, the DNA is TGTGCCAGCAGCCCACGACTGGAAACCTACGAGCAGTACTTC. Full variable domain (remainder filled in from reference TRBV7-9 and TRBJ2-7): DTGVSQNPRHKITKRGQNVTFRCDPISEHNRLYWYRQTLGQGPEFLTYFQNEAQLEKSRLLSDRFSAERPKGSFSTLEIQRTEQGDSAMYLCASSPRLETYEQYFGPGTRLTVT.

The chain recombines TRBV7-9 with TRBJ2-7, with 11 bases aligning to TRBD2. Germline CDR1 is SEHNR and CDR2 is FQNEAQ (reference sequence). J gave up 6 bases and V 4 bases, and 5 bases lay outside the gene matches. CDR3 size: 14 residues. Here the CDR3 reads CASSSTSGIGEQYF. DNA of the CDR3: TGTGCCAGCAGCTCGACTAGCGGGATAGGCGAGCAGTACTTC.

This clone was seen a few times. The chain uses TRBV9 and TRBJ1-2, with D perhaps matching TRBD1 (5 bases). This CDR3 region has 13 residues. Germline V gene sequence: CDR1 SGDLS, CDR2 YYNGEE. V lost 7 bases, J lost 7 bases, and 17 bases lay in between. DNA of the CDR3: TGTGCCAGCGGAAGGGGCCCCCAGGGTGGCTACACCTTC. This translates into CASGRGPQGGYTF.

The chain joins TRBV6-6 to TRBJ2-1; D tentatively fits TRBD1 or TRBD2 (5 bases each). V was clipped by 10 bases and J by 0 bases, with 16 bases between them. This CDR3 is built from 15 residues. The V gene's germline CDR1 is MNHNY and CDR2 SVGAGI (reference sequence). The CDR3 here is CATSTGRASYNEQFF. As DNA, the CDR3 is TGTGCCACCAGCACGGGGCGGGCCTCCTACAATGAGCAGTTCTTC.

This sequence joins TRBV19 and TRBJ1-3; 7 nucleotides line up with TRBD1. The CDR3 consists of 12 residues. Germline-derived CDR1 and CDR2 are LNHDA and SQIVND (reference sequence). V dropped 10 bases and J dropped 4; count of bases not matched to a gene: 4. The DNA for the CDR3 is TGTGCCACCCGGACAGGAGGAAACACCATATATTTT. Its translation: CATRTGGNTIYF.

This clone was found once. The chain recombines TRBV11-2 with TRBJ2-3; 13 bases match TRBD2. Trimming removed 5 bases from V and 0 bases from J; junction bases left unmatched: 11. The CDR3 is 19 amino acids. Germline CDR1 reads SGHAT; CDR2 reads FQNNGV. The CDR3 reads CASSATPGLAGTSTDTQYF. As DNA, the CDR3 is TGTGCCAGCAGCGCCACACCGGGACTAGCGGGAACTAGCACAGATACGCAGTATTTT.

J is TRBJ2-7 and V is TRBV5-6, with no clear D. V was clipped by 2 bases and J by 2 bases, with 8 bases between them. This CDR3 has 13 residues. CDR1 is SGHDT and CDR2 is YYEEEE in the germline V gene. CDR3 sequence (DNA): TGTGCCAGCAGCTTAGGCCCCACCTACGAGCAGTACTTC. Amino acids: CASSLGPTYEQYF.

This chain connects TRBV7-2 to TRBJ2-7; D unresolved. The CDR3 consists of 12 residues. V was trimmed by 1 base and J by 4 bases, leaving 5 bases between them. The germline CDR1 and CDR2 sequences are SGHTA and FQGNSA. The CDR3 sequence: CASSLERYEQYF. The CDR3 nucleotides are TGTGCCAGCAGCTTAGAGCGTTACGAGCAGTACTTC.

The chain is built from TRBV7-6 and TRBJ1-2, with D possibly matching TRBD1 (6 bases). The V end lost 0 bases, the J end lost 4 bases, and 12 bases lay between the germline ends. Per germline, CDR1 SGHVS and CDR2 FNYEAQ. CDR3 size: 15 residues. This chain's CDR3 is CASSLAPGDIYGYTF. The CDR3 DNA follows: TGTGCCAGCAGCTTAGCGCCGGGGGACATCTATGGCTACACCTTC.

This chain connects TRBV6-6 to TRBJ1-2; maybe TRBD1 (5 bases). Trimming pared 2 bases from V and 4 bases from J, leaving 11 bases between. Germline CDR1 MNHNY, CDR2 SVGAGI (reference sequence). The CDR3 has 14 residues. The CDR3 region has the DNA TGTGCCAGCAGTTACGGGGGAGACCTCTATGGCTACACCTTC. Encoded protein: CASSYGGDLYGYTF.

The chain is built from TRBV6-1 and TRBJ1-5; no reliable D call. CDR3 length: 13 residues. The germline CDR1 and CDR2 sequences are MNHNS and SASEGT. V shed 4 bases and J shed 0 bases, with 4 bases lying between them. The CDR3 region is CASSGDSNQPQHF. Written as DNA, the CDR3 is TGTGCCAGCAGTGGGGATAGCAATCAGCCCCAGCATTTT.

The chain couples TRBV2 to TRBJ1-5; D unclear. Trimming shortened V by 7 bases and J by 0 bases, and 13 bases separated the two germline ends. CDR1 and CDR2 from the germline V gene are SNHLY and FYNNEI. This CDR3 is built from 15 residues. In DNA form, the CDR3 reads TGTGCCAGCATGGGTCGACCGAGTAGCAATCAGCCCCAGCATTTT. This translates into CASMGRPSSNQPQHF.

The gene calls are TRBV15 and TRBJ1-5, with D perhaps matching TRBD1 (6 bases). This CDR3 spans 15 amino acids. V was trimmed by 4 bases and J by 2 bases, leaving 12 bases between them. From germline, CDR1 is LNHNV and CDR2 YYDKDF (reference sequence). CDR3 amino acids: CATSMGNRGNQPQHF. CDR3 DNA: TGTGCCACCAGCATGGGGAACAGGGGCAATCAGCCCCAGCATTTT.

V is TRBV25-1 and J is TRBJ2-7, with TRBD1 as a possible D gene (6 bases). The ends were cut back, 4 bases at V and 5 bases at J, with 18 bases in the middle. Germline loops: CDR1 MGHDK, CDR2 SYGVNS. The CDR3 has 15 residues. The DNA of the CDR3 is TGTGCCAGCAGTGGGAAGGGCAGGGGTACCCACGAGCAGTACTTC. Translating it yields CASSGKGRGTHEQYF.

The J gene is TRBJ2-1, the V gene TRBV25-1; 12 bases fit TRBD2. With 9 bases clipped from V and 4 bases from J, the junction kept 13 bases outside the gene matches. CDR1 MGHDK and CDR2 SYGVNS come from the germline V gene. This CDR3 has 17 amino acids. DNA of the CDR3: TGTGCCAGACTTAAGGAGACTAGCGGGGGACTATACAATGAGCAGTTCTTC. It specifies CARLKETSGGLYNEQFF.

The J gene is TRBJ2-7, the V gene TRBV19; the D is unclear. V lost 6 bases and J 2 bases, leaving 11 bases between the germline ends. This CDR3 has 13 amino acids. Germline V lookup: CDR1 LNHDA, CDR2 SQIVND (reference sequence). CDR3 in DNA: TGTGCCAGTAGCCCTGGGCTAACCTACGAGCAGTACTTC. As protein: CASSPGLTYEQYF. The full variable domain, completed using reference TRBV19 and TRBJ2-7, is DGGITQSPKYLFRKEGQNVTLSCEQNLNHDAMYWYRQDPGQGLRLIYYSQIVNDFQKGDIAEGYSVSREKKESFPLTVTSAQKNPTAFYLCASSPGLTYEQYFGPGTRLTVT.

The V call is TRBV27, the J call TRBJ2-1, with 7 bases matching TRBD1. Trimming took 2 bases from V and 3 from J; bases not matched to a gene: 1. CDR1 is MNHEY and CDR2 is SMNVEV in the germline V gene (reference sequence). The CDR3 runs 14 residues. CDR3 sequence: CASSLGTVYNEQFF. CDR3 nucleotides: TGTGCCAGCAGTTTAGGGACAGTCTACAATGAGCAGTTCTTC.

The J gene is TRBJ1-5, the V gene TRBV5-6; no clear D gene. Germline-derived CDR1 and CDR2 are SGHDT and YYEEEE. Trimming took 0 bases from V and 3 from J, leaving 10 bases between them. This CDR3 is 15 amino acids long. The CDR3 sequence: CASSLVGTPNQPQHF. The CDR3 nucleotides read TGTGCCAGCAGCTTGGTTGGAACCCCCAATCAGCCCCAGCATTTT.

The chain links TRBV7-2 to TRBJ2-3; either TRBD1 or TRBD2 may supply D (6 bases each). From germline, CDR1 is SGHTA and CDR2 FQGNSA. The CDR3 is 15 residues long. Between the trimmed V and J ends, which lost 1 base and 2 bases, there was a span of 10 bases. The CDR3 nucleotides are TGTGCCAGCAGCTTAGTTCGGGGGCACACAGATACGCAGTATTTT. Residues: CASSLVRGHTDTQYF.

This clone was detected once. The rearrangement links TRBV7-8 to TRBJ2-3; D is possibly TRBD1 or TRBD2 (5 bases each). Trimming left V 8 bases short and J 6 bases short, with 9 bases between. CDR1 and CDR2 (germline): SGHVS, FQNEAQ. The CDR3 length is 11 residues. CDR3 protein: CASVGTDTQYF. CDR3 nucleotide sequence: TGTGCCAGCGTAGGGACGGATACGCAGTATTTT.

This clone came up once. The rearrangement uses TRBV29-1 and TRBJ2-7; D perhaps matches TRBD2 (6 bases). Trimming took off 4 bases at V and 5 bases at J, with 15 bases between the two ends. The CDR3 length is 13 residues. The germline gives CDR1 SQVTM, CDR2 ANQGSEA. CDR3 DNA: TGCAGCGTTGCTCCGGGACTCAAGAACGAGCAGTACTTC. Protein: CSVAPGLKNEQYF.

The chain is built from TRBV18 and TRBJ2-1; 8 nucleotides line up with TRBD2. The J segment lost 2 bases and the V segment lost 1 base, leaving 13 bases of the junction unmatched. The CDR3 runs to 19 residues. Germline V gene lookup returns CDR1 KGHSH and CDR2 LQKENI. The CDR3 sequence is CASSPQRAGVPPTYNEQFF. The DNA of the CDR3 is TGTGCCAGCTCACCACAAAGAGCGGGAGTCCCCCCCACCTACAATGAGCAGTTCTTC.